This TCR beta chain derives from a study of memory CD4+ T cells and cytomegalovirus serostatus. Overall study results and limits: About 40% of the roughly 160 known CMV-associated TCRbeta sequences appeared in CD4+ memory.

Per the germline V gene, CDR1 is SGHRS and CDR2 is YFSETQ. The ends were cut back, 0 bases at V and 2 bases at J, with 9 bases in the middle. The CDR3 length is 14 residues. On this clone itself: Its antigen is as yet unknown.

In the original processing: Out-of-frame sequences were removed, leaving about 2,300,000 distinct TCRbeta sequences. Libraries were prepared by immunoSEQ multiplex PCR; TCRdb keeps only in-frame clonotypes and omits some of them. The DNA was the basis for D and trimming; V, J and clone size are from that table. The sample carries tens of thousands of clones, less than 85% recorded once. Single viable CD3+CD4+CD8-CD45RO+ cells were sorted as the memory CD4+ T cells. CD4+ T cells were isolated by positive magnetic selection. The receptor was derived from an adult in good health and CMV-seronegative. Some clones in this sample may be carry-over from other donors' samples. The V gene is TRBV5-1, the J gene TRBJ2-7; D perhaps matches TRBD1 (5 bases). The sample consisted of memory CD4+ T cells from blood. The CDR3 spells CASSLAWGTYEQYF. The CDR3 region has the DNA TGCGCCAGCAGCTTGGCCTGGGGCACCTACGAGCAGTACTTC.